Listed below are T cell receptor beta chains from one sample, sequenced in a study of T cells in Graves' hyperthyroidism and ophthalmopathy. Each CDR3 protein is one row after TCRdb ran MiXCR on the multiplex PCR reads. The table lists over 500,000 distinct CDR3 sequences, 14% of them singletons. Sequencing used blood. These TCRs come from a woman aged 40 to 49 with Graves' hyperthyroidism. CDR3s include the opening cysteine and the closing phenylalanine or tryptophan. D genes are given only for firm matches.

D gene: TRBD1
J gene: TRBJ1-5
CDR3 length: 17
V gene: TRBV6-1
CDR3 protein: CARRHWDRGRGNQPQHF

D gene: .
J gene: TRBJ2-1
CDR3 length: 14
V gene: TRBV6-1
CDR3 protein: CASRLTMLYNEQFF

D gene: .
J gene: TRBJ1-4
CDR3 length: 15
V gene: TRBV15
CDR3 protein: CATSREGGIGEKLFF

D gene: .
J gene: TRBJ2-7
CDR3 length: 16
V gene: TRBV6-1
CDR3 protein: CASRLGHRGGTYEQYF

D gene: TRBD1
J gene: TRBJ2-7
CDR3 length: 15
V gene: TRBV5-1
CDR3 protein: CASTIGGTGGYEQYF

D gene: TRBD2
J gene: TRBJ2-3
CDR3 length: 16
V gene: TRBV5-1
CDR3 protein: CASSLVSVGGTDTQYF

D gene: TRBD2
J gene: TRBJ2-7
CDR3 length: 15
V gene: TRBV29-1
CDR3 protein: CSVPGSGSGSAEQYF

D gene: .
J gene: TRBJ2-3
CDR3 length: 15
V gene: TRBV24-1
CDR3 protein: CATSGGTLSTDTQYF

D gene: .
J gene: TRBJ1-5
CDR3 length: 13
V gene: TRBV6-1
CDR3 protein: CASRRQNNQPQHF

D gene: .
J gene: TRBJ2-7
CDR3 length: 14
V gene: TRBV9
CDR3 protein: CASSVEARSYEQYF

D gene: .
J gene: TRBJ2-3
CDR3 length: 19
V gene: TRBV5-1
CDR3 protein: CASSLTNPGPLPLIDTQYF

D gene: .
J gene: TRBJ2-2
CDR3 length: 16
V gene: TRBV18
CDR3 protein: CASSLFTGSESGELFF

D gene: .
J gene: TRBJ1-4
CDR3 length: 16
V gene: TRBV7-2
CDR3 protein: CASSRTHSSTNEKLFF

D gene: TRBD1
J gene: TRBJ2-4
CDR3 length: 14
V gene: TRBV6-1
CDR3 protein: CASRADRGRNIQYF

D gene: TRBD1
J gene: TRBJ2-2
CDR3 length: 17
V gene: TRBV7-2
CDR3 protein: CASSTGRDRPNTGELFF